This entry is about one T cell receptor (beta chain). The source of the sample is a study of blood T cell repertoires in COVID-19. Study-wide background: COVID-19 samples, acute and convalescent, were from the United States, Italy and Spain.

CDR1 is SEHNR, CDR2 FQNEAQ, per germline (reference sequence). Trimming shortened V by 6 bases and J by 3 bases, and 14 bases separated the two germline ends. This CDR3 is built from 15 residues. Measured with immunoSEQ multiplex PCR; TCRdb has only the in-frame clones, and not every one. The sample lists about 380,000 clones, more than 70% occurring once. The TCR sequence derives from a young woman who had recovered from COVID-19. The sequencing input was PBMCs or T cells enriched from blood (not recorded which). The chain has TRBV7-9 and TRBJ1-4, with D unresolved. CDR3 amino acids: CASSPTENSNEKLFF. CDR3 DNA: TGTGCCAGCAGTCCCACAGAGAACTCTAATGAAAAACTGTTTTTT. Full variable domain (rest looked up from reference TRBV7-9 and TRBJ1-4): DTGVSQNPRHKITKRGQNVTFRCDPISEHNRLYWYRQTLGQGPEFLTYFQNEAQLEKSRLLSDRFSAERPKGSFSTLEIQRTEQGDSAMYLCASSPTENSNEKLFFGSGTQLSVL.